The 2 T cell receptor beta chains below all came from one sample that was sequenced in a study of follicular helper T cells after annual influenza vaccination. Described time point: 2015-2016 season, 7 days after influenza vaccination. TCRdb keeps only in-frame clones here, not all; method: immunoSEQ multiplex PCR. The table shows some 9,800 clones, with approximately 82% occurring only once. The sample was CXCR5- memory CD4+ T cells sorted from blood, taken 7 days after influenza vaccination. These receptors came from an adult who received the influenza vaccine.

This clone appeared a single time. This sequence joins TRBV10-2 and TRBJ2-7; 8 bases map to TRBD1. CDR3 length equals 15 residues. Trimming took 10 bases from V and 2 from J; bases not matched to a gene: 13. The germline gives CDR1 WSHSY, CDR2 SAAADI. CDR3 protein: CATTDRGQAAYEQYF. CDR3 DNA: TGCGCCACCACCGACCGGGGACAGGCCGCCTACGAGCAGTACTTC.

The chain uses TRBV6-1 and TRBJ2-7, with no clear D. The CDR3 totals 13 residues. Germline V gives CDR1 MNHNS, CDR2 SASEGT. Trimming shortened V by 6 bases and J by 3 bases, and 12 bases separated the two germline ends. The CDR3 loop reads CASRSPINYEQYF. CDR3 DNA sequence: TGTGCCAGCAGGTCTCCGATTAACTACGAGCAGTACTTC.